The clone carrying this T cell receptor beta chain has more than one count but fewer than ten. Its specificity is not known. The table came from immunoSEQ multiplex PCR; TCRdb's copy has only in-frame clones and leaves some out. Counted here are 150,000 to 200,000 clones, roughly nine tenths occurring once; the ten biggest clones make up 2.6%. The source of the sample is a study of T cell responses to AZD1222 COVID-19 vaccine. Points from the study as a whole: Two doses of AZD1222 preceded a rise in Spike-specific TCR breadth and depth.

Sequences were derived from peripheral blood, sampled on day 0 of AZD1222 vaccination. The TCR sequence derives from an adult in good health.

DNA for the CDR3: TGTGCCAGCAGTTTGGTGCGCGTTGGAACAGATACGCAGTATTTT. This encodes CASSLVRVGTDTQYF. This chain links TRBV27 with TRBJ2-3, with D unresolved. CDR3 length: 15 amino acids. Germline CDR1 reads MNHEY; CDR2 reads SMNVEV (reference sequence). V dropped 3 bases and J dropped 3 bases, with 13 bases sitting between them.